This TCR beta chain was captured in a study of graft-versus-host responses after intestinal transplantation (dated by TCRdb to the early 2020s). Study-level background: The transplants that recipients received were multivisceral, liver-intestinal, or isolated intestinal. Every recipient was given anti-thymocyte globulin induction, followed by about three years of maintenance tacrolimus and steroids. After intestinal transplantation, graft-versus-host and host-versus-graft alloreactive T cell clones were followed in the graft, circulation and bone marrow using bulk TCR-beta CDR3 sequencing. Alloreactive clones were identified by sequencing pre-transplant mixed lymphocyte reaction products and comparing these products with unstimulated pre-transplant donor and recipient T cells. A cohort of about 26 intestinal transplant recipients, including one retransplant, was enrolled, and a few patients lacking pretransplant specimens were excluded. A peak of at least 4% donor T cells among recipient peripheral blood mononuclear cells was the definition used for donor T cell macrochimerism. Rather than being sequenced by the commercial service, samples from a few later patients were sequenced in-house on an Illumina MiSeq and processed with MiXCR. Paper-wide results and their limitations: Early after transplant, peak levels of circulating GvH clones were associated with declines in HvG clones. High GvH to HvG T cell clonal ratios were observed in the allografts of patients with donor T cell macrochimerism. The relatively low number and heterogeneity of intestinal transplant patients limited the conclusions. GvH clones were found in recipient bone marrow, and some of the GvH clones appeared earlier in ileal mucosa or blood, which is consistent with an intestinal mucosal origin.

In the paper's terms, the time point label means: cells obtained before transplantation from donor or recipient. CD3+CD4+ and CD3+CD8+ populations were FACS-sorted from unstimulated pre-transplant donor and recipient cells taken from spleen or lymph nodes. A word on this clone: What this receptor recognizes is not known. Within one base of it there is no much larger clone, and no base qualities were kept.

The method was the immunoSEQ multiplex PCR assay. For most patients, genomic DNA was isolated with the Qiagen DNeasy Blood and Tissue Kit and shipped frozen to Adaptive Biotechnologies for TCR sequencing. For most patients, genomic DNA was subjected to high-throughput TCR-beta CDR3 sequencing by Adaptive Biotechnologies. For the original study's pipeline: TCR sequencing data for some 19 patients were retrieved from Adaptive's ImmunoSEQ software; a few other patients were processed with MiXCR and VDJtools. CD4 versus CD8 sorting errors were corrected by removing sequences found in both subsets at a frequency ratio below 5:1. CDR3 nucleotide sequences shared between donor and recipient were removed because the origin of such sequences could not be assigned. To count as alloreactive, a clone needed at least 2-fold expansion over unstimulated cells and a minimum CFSE-low frequency of 0.002% (template counts) or 0.001% (read counts). Mappable clones were those detected in sequenced pre-transplant spleen, lymph node, or MLR CFSE-low populations of the donor or recipient. Cumulative frequency of alloreactive clones was calculated as a percentage of all sequences weighted by copy number. This immuneACCESS table, as held by TCRdb, lists in-frame sequences with V and J called but not all clones. Of the missing ones, under half trace to an unresolved V gene in checked studies; the others have no known cause. For V, J and clone size, that table is used; D and trimming come from the DNA. Recorded for this sample are under 95,000 clones; 82% of them occurred a single time. The leading ten clones occupy approximately 0.78% of the sample.

Sequences SEHNR (CDR1) and FQNEAQ (CDR2) are obtained from the germline V gene (reference sequence). The CDR3 contains 13 residues, cysteine and phenylalanine counted. Just the 39-base CDR3 DNA is kept, in frame starting at base 1. The V and J ends are trimmed by 5 bases and 1 base, leaving 6 bases between them. This clonotype originated in a human donor who received an intestinal transplant. Here the chain combines TRBV7-9 and TRBJ2-4, with no confident D gene call. This specimen was unstimulated CD4+ T cells sorted from spleen or lymph node cells, taken before intestinal transplant. At the DNA level, the sequence is TGTGCCAGCAGCCGGGTGGCCAAAAACATTCAGTACTTC. It codes for CASSRVAKNIQYF.